This TCR beta chain was observed in a study of Ad26.COV2.S vaccination and SARS-CoV-2 variants. Study-level information: In the COV1001 trial, the donor was in the Ad26.COV2.S arm. Ad26.COV2.S, an intramuscular injection, was given once or twice 56 days apart.

Assay used: immunoSEQ multiplex PCR; TCRdb lists only in-frame clones, some missing. The sample shows a few hundred thousand clones, 87% of them seen only once. The treatment was: around 19 received Ad26.COV2.S at low or high dose, single or two shots; a few received placebo; per-sample allocation not given. Following the first vaccine or placebo injection, samples were taken on day 63. The receptor comes from a person between 18 and 59 years old who received the Ad26.COV2.S COVID-19 vaccine or a placebo. The sample consisted of peripheral blood, taken in a trial of Ad26.COV2.S vaccine versus placebo.

The CDR3: CASSSMDGNTEAFF. In nucleotides, the CDR3 is TGCGCCAGCAGCTCGATGGACGGAAACACTGAAGCTTTCTTT. The chain couples TRBV5-1 to TRBJ1-1; no definite D call. With 3 bases removed from V and 2 bases from J, the gap between germline ends came to 11 bases. The CDR3 totals 14 residues. Germline V gene sequence: CDR1 SGHRS, CDR2 YFSETQ.